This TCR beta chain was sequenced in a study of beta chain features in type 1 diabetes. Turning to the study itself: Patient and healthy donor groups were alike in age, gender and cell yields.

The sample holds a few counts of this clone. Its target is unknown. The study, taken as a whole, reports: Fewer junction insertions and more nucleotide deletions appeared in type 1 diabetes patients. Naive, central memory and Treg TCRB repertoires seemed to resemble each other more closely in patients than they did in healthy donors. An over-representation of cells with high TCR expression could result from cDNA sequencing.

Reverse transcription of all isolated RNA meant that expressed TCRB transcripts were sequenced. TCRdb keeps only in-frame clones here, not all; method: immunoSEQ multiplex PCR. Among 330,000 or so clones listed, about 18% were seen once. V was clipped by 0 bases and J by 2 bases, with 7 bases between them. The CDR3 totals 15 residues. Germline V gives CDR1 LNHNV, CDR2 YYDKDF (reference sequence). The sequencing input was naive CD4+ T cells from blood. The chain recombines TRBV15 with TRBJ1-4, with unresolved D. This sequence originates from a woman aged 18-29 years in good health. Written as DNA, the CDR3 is TGTGCCACCAGCAGAGATACTCGGACTAATGAAAAACTGTTTTTT. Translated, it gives CATSRDTRTNEKLFF. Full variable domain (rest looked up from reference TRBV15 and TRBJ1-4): DAMVIQNPRYQVTQFGKPVTLSCSQTLNHNVMYWYQQKSSQAPKLLFHYYDKDFNNEADTPDNFQSRRPNTSFCFLDIRSPGLGDTAMYLCATSRDTRTNEKLFFGSGTQLSVL.